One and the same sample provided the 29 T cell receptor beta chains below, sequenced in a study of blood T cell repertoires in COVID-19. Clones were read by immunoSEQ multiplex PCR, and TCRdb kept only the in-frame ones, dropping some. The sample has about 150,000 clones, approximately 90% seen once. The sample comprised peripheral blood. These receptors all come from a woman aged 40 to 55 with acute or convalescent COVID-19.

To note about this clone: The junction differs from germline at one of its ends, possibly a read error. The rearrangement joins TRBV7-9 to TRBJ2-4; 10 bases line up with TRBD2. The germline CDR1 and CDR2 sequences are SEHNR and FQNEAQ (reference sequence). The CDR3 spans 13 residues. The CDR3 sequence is CASSLSERGGPVF. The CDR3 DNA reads TGTGCCAGCAGCTTATCCGAGCGGGGGGGCCCAGTCTTC.

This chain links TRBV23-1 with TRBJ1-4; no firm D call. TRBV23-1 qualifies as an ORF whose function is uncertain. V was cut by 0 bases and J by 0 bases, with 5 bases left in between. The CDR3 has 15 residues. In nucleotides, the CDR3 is TGCGCCAGCAGTCAATCCGAGTCAACTAATGAAAAACTGTTTTTT. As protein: CASSQSESTNEKLFF.

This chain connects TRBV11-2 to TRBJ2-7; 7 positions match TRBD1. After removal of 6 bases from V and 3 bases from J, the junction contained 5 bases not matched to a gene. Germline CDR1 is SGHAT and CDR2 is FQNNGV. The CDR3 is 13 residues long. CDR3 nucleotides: TGTGCCAGCAGAACGGGACAGATCTACGAGCAGTACTTC. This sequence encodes CASRTGQIYEQYF.

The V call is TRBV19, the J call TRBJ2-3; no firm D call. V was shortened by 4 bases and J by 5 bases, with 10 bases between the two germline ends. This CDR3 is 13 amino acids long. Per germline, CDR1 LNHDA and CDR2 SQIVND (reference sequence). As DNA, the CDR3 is TGTGCCAGTAGTACCCTCCCTAGAGATACGCAGTATTTT. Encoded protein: CASSTLPRDTQYF.

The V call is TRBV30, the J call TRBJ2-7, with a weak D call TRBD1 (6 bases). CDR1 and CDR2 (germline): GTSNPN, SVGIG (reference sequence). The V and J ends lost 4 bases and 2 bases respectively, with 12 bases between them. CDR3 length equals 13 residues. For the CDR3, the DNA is TGTGCCTGGACCAGGGACACCGCCTACGAGCAGTACTTC. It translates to CAWTRDTAYEQYF.

The DNA for the CDR3 is TGTGCCAGCAGTTTTAAAGAGACCCAGTACTTC. Its protein is CASSFKETQYF. The J gene is TRBJ2-5, the V gene TRBV12-3 or TRBV12-4, with D unclear. CDR3 length: 11 amino acids. Trimming cost V 3 bases and J 3 bases, with 2 bases left between them.

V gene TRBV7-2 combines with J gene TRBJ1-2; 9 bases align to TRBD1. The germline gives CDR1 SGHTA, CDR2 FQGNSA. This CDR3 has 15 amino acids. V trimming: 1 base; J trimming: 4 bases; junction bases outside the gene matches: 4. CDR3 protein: CASSLVVTGGYGYTF. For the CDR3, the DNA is TGTGCCAGCAGCTTAGTTGTGACAGGGGGCTATGGCTACACCTTC.

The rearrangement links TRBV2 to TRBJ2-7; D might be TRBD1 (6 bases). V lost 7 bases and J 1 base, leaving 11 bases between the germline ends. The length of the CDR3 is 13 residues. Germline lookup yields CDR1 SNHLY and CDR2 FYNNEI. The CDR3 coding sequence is TGTGCCAGCAAAACTACAGGGTCCTACGAGCAGTACTTC. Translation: CASKTTGSYEQYF.

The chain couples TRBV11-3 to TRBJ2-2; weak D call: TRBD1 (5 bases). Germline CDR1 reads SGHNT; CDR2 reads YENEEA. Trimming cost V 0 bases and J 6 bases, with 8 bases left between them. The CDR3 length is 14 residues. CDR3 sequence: CASSLETASGELFF. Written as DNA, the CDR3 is TGTGCCAGCAGCTTAGAGACAGCGTCCGGGGAGCTGTTTTTT.

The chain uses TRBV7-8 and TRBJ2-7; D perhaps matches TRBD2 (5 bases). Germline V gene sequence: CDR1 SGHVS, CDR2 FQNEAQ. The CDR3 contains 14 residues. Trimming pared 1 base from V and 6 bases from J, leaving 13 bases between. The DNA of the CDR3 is TGTGCCAGCAGCTTAGATCTCGGGAAGAGCGAGCAGTACTTC. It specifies CASSLDLGKSEQYF.

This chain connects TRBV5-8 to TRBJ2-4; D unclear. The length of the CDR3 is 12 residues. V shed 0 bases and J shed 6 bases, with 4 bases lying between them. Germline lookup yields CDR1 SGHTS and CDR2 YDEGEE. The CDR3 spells CASSLAGNIQYF. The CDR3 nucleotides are TGTGCCAGCAGCTTGGCCGGAAACATTCAGTACTTC.

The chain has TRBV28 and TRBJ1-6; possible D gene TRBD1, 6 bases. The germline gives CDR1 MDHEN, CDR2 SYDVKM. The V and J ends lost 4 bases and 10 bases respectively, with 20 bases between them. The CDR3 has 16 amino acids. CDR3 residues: CASSSSSRGWGSPLHF. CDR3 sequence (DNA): TGTGCCAGCAGTTCGTCTTCCAGGGGCTGGGGCTCACCCCTCCACTTT.

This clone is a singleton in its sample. Here the CDR3 DNA reads TGTGCCAGCAGCACTTCAGGGTTGTACGAGCAGTACTTC. Protein sequence: CASSTSGLYEQYF. The chain uses TRBV5-6 and TRBJ2-7; TRBD1 is a possible D gene (5 bases). CDR3 length equals 13 residues. Per germline, CDR1 SGHDT and CDR2 YYEEEE. Trimming stripped 4 bases from V and 4 bases from J, with 12 bases between.

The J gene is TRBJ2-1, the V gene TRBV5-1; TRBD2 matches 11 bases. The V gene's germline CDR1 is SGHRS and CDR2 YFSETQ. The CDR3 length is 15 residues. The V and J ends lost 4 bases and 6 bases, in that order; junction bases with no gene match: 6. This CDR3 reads CASSGTSGFANEQFF. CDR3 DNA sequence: TGCGCCAGCAGCGGGACTAGCGGATTCGCCAATGAGCAGTTCTTC.

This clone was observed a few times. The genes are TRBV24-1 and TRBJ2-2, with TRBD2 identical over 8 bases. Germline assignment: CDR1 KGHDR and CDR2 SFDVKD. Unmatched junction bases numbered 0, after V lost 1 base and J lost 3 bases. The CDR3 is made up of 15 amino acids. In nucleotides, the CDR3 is TGTGCCACCAGTGATTTAGCGGGAGACACCGGGGAGCTGTTTTTT. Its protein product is CATSDLAGDTGELFF.

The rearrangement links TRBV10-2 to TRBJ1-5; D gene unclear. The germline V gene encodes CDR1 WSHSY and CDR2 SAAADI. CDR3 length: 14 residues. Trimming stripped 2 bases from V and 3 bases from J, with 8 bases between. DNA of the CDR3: TGCGCCAGCAGTGAGATTCTTAACAATCAGCCCCAGCATTTT. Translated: CASSEILNNQPQHF.

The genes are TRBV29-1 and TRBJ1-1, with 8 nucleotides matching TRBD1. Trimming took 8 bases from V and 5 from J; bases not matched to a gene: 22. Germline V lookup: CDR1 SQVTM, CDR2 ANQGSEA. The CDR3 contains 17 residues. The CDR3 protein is CSTDNRQGSARFTEAFF. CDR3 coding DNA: TGCAGCACAGACAATCGACAGGGGTCGGCACGATTTACTGAAGCTTTCTTT.

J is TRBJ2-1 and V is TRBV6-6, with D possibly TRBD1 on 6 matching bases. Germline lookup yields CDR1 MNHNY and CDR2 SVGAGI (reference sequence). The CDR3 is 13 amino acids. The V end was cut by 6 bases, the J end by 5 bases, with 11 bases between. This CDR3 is CASSQQGHNEQFF. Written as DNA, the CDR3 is TGTGCCAGCAGCCAACAGGGCCACAATGAGCAGTTCTTC.

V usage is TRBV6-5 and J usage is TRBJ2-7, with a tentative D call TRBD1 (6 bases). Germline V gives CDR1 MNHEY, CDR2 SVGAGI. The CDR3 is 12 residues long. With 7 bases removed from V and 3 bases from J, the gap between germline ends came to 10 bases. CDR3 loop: CASNVGGYEQYF. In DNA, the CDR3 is TGTGCCAGCAATGTAGGGGGCTACGAGCAGTACTTC.

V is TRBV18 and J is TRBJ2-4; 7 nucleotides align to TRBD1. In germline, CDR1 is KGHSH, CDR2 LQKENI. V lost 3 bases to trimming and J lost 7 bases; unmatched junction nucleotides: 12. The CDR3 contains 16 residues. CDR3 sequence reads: CASSPTSTGSLNIQYF. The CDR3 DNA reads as TGTGCCAGCTCACCTACCTCGACAGGGTCCCTGAACATTCAGTACTTC.

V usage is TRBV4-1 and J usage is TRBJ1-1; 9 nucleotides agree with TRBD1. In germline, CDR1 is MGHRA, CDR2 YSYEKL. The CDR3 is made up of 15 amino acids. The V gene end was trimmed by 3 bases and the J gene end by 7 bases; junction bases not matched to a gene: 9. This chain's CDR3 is CASSQIPGQGFEAFF. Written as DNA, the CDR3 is TGCGCCAGCAGCCAGATACCGGGACAGGGCTTTGAAGCTTTCTTT.

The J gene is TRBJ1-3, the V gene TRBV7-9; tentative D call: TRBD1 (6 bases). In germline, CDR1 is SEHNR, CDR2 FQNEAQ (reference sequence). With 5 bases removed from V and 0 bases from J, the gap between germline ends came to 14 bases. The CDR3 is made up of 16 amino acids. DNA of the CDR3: TGTGCCAGCAGCCAACGGGACACCGGCTCTGGAAACACCATATATTTT. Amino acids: CASSQRDTGSGNTIYF.

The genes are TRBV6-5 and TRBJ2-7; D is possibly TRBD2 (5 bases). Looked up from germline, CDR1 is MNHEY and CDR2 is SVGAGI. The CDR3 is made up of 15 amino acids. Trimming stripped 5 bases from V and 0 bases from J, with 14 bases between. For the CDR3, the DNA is TGTGCCAGCAGTCTAGCTGACACGAGCTCCTACGAGCAGTACTTC. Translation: CASSLADTSSYEQYF.

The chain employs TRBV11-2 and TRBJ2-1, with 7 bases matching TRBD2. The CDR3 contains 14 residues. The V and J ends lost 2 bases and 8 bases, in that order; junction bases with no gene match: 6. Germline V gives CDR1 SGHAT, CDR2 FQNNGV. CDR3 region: CASSLTSSGHEQFF. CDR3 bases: TGTGCCAGCAGCTTAACGTCTAGCGGCCATGAGCAGTTCTTC.

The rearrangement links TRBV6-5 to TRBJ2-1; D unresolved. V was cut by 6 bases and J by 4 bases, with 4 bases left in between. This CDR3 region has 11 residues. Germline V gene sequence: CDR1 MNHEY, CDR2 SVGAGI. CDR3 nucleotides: TGTGCCAGCAGCAGGTACAATGAGCAGTTCTTC. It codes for CASSRYNEQFF.

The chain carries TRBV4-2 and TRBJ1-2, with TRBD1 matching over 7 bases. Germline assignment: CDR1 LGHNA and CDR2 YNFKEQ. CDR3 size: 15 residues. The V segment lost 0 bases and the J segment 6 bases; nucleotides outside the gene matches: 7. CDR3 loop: CASSQDLLTGDGYTF. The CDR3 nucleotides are TGTGCCAGCAGCCAAGATCTACTCACAGGGGATGGCTACACCTTC.

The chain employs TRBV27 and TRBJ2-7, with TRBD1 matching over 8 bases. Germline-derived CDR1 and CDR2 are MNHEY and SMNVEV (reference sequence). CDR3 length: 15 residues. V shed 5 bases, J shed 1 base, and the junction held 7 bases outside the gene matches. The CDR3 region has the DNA TGTGCCAGCAGTCCGGGGACAGGACCTTCCTACGAGCAGTACTTC. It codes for CASSPGTGPSYEQYF.

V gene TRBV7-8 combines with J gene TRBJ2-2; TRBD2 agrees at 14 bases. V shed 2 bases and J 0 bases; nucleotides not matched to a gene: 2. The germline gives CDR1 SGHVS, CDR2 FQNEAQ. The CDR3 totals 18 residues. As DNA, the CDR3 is TGTGCCAGCAGCTTAAGGACTAGCGGGAGGACGAACACCGGGGAGCTGTTTTTT. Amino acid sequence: CASSLRTSGRTNTGELFF.

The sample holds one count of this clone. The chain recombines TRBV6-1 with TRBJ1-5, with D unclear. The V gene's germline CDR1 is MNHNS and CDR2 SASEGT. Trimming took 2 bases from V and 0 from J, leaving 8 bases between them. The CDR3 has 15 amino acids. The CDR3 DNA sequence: TGTGCCAGCAGTGAATCACCCTATAGCAATCAGCCCCAGCATTTT. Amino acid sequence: CASSESPYSNQPQHF.